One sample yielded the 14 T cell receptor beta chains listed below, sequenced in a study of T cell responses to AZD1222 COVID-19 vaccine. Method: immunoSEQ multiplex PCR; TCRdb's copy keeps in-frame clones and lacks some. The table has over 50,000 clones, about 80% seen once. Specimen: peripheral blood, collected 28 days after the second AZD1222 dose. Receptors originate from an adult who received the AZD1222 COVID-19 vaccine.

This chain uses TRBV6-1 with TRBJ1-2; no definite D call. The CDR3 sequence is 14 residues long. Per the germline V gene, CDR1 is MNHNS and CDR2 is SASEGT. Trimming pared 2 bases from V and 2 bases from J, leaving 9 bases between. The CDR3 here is CASSERAANYGYTF. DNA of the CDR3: TGTGCCAGCAGTGAAAGGGCAGCCAACTATGGCTACACCTTC.

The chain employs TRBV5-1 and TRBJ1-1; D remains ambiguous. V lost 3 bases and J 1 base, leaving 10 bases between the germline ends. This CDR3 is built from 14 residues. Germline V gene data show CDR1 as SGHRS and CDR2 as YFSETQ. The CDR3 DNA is TGCGCCAGCAGCTACTCAACCGGGAACACTGAAGCTTTCTTT. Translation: CASSYSTGNTEAFF. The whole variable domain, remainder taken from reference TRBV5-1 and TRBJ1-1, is KAGVTQTPRYLIKTRGQQVTLSCSPISGHRSVSWYQQTPGQGLQFLFEYFSETQRNKGNFPGRFSGRQFSNSRSEMNVSTLELGDSALYLCASSYSTGNTEAFFGQGTRLTVV.

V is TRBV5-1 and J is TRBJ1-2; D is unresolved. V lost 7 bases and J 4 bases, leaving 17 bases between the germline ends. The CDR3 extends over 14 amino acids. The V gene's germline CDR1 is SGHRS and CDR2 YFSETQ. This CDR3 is CASGEPGQTYGYTF. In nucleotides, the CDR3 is TGCGCCAGCGGAGAGCCGGGCCAAACCTATGGCTACACCTTC.

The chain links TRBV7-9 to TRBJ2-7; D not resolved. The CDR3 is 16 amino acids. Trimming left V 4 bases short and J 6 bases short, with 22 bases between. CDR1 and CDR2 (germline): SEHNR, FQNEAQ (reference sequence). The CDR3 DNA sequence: TGTGCCAGCAGCTCACGCCTCATAGCAGGTCCTGGCGAGCAGTACTTC. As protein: CASSSRLIAGPGEQYF.

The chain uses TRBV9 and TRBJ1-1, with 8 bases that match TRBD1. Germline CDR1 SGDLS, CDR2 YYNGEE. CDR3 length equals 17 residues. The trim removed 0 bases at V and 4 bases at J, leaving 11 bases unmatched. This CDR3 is CASSVAVGQGGPTEAFF. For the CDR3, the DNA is TGTGCCAGCAGCGTAGCCGTTGGACAGGGTGGGCCCACTGAAGCTTTCTTT.

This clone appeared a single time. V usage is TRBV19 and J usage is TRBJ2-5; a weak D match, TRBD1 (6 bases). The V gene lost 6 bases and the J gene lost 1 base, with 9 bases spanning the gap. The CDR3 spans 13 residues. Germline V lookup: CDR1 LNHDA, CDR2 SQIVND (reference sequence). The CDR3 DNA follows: TGTGCCAGTAGAGACAGGATCCAAGAGACCCAGTACTTC. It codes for CASRDRIQETQYF.

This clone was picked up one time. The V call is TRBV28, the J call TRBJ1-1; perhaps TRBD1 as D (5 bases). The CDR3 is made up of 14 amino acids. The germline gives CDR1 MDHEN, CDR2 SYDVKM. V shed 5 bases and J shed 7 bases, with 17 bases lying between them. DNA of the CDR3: TGTGCCAGCAGTCCCTGGGCAGGGTTTTTTGAAGCTTTCTTT. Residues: CASSPWAGFFEAFF.

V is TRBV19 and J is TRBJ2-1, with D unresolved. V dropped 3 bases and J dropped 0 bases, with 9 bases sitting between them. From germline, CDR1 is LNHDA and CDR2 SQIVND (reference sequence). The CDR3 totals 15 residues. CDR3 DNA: TGTGCCAGTAGTATCCAGGTTAGCTCCTACAATGAGCAGTTCTTC. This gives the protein CASSIQVSSYNEQFF. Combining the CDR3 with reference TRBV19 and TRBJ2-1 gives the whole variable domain DGGITQSPKYLFRKEGQNVTLSCEQNLNHDAMYWYRQDPGQGLRLIYYSQIVNDFQKGDIAEGYSVSREKKESFPLTVTSAQKNPTAFYLCASSIQVSSYNEQFFGPGTRLTVL.

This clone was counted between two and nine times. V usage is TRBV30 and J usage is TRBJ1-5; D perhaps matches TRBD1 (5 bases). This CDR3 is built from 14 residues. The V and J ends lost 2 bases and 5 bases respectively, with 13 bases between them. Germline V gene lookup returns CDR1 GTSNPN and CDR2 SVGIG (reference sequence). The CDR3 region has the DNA TGTGCCTGGAGTCCCGGGTCAGGGTATCAGCCCCAGCATTTT. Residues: CAWSPGSGYQPQHF.

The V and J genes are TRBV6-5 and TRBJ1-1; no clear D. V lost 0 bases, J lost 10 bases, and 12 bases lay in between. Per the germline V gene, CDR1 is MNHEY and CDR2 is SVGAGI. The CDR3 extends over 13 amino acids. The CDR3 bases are TGTGCCAGCAGTTACTCTGGAGTAAATCGAGCTTTCTTT. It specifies CASSYSGVNRAFF.

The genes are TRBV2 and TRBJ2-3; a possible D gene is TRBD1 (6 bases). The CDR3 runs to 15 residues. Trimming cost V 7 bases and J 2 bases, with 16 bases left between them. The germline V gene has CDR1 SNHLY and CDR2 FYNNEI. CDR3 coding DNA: TGTGCCAGCAAGGGGGTGTCTACCCACACAGATACGCAGTATTTT. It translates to CASKGVSTHTDTQYF.

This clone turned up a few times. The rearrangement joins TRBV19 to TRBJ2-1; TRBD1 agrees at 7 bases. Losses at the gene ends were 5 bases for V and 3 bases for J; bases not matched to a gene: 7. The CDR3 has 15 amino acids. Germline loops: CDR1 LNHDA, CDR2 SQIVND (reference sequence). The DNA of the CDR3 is TGTGCCAGTAGTGCCCACAGGGGAAACTACAATGAGCAGTTCTTC. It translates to CASSAHRGNYNEQFF.

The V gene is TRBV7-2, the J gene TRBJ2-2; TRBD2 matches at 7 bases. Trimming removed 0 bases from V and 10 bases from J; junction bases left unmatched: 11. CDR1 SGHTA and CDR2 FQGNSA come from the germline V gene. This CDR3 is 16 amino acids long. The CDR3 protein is CASSLAPSSGEVELFF. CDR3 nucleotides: TGTGCCAGCAGCTTAGCGCCGTCTAGCGGAGAGGTGGAGCTGTTTTTT.

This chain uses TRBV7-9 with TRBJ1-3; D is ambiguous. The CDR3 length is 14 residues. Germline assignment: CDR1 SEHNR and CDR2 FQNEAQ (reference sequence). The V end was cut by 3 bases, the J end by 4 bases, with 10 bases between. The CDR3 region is CASSFGKSGNTIYF. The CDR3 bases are TGTGCCAGCAGCTTCGGAAAATCAGGAAACACCATATATTTT.